These 15 T cell receptor beta chains originate from one sample sequenced in a study of cytomegalovirus exposure and HLA in healthy donors. With 60 Vbeta and 13 Jbeta primers, the PCR was carried out. Profiling relied on immunoSEQ multiplex PCR, and the TCRdb table lists in-frame clones only, not all of them. The table includes roughly 140,000 clones, roughly three quarters detected once. The sequenced sample consisted of PBMCs. These receptor sequences come from a woman between 25 and 40 years old in good health and CMV-seronegative.

V gene TRBV7-6 combines with J gene TRBJ2-3; TRBD1 matches 7 bases. Losses at the gene ends were 3 bases for V and 4 bases for J; bases not matched to a gene: 16. The germline V gene has CDR1 SGHVS and CDR2 FNYEAQ. This CDR3 comprises 18 residues. As DNA, the CDR3 is TGTGCCAGCAGCTTCGGGCGAAGAACAGGGGTGAGGGCAGATACGCAGTATTTT. Its protein is CASSFGRRTGVRADTQYF.

The J gene is TRBJ2-2, the V gene TRBV27; 13 positions match TRBD2. Looked up from germline, CDR1 is MNHEY and CDR2 is SMNVEV (reference sequence). The CDR3 spans 17 residues. Losses at the gene ends were 7 bases for V and 6 bases for J; bases not matched to a gene: 11. The CDR3 nucleotides are TGTGCCAGCAAGAGTGGACCGGGACTAGCGGGGTCCGGGGAGCTGTTTTTT. Translated: CASKSGPGLAGSGELFF.

The chain links TRBV18 to TRBJ2-1; 10 bases align to TRBD2. The junction had 9 bases not matched to a gene; V was cut back by 2 bases and J by 8 bases. Per germline, CDR1 KGHSH and CDR2 LQKENI. CDR3 length: 16 residues. The CDR3 sequence is CASSPTAGGPIDEQFF. In nucleotides, the CDR3 is TGTGCCAGCTCACCAACAGCGGGAGGGCCGATCGATGAGCAGTTCTTC.

The rearrangement uses TRBV5-1 and TRBJ2-3; D remains ambiguous. Trimming removed 4 bases from V and 0 bases from J, with 9 bases in between. Germline CDR1 reads SGHRS; CDR2 reads YFSETQ. The CDR3 runs 14 residues. CDR3 protein: CASSQTGSTDTQYF. The CDR3 DNA is TGCGCCAGCAGCCAGACTGGGAGCACAGATACGCAGTATTTT.

This clone has just a few counts. The chain carries TRBV7-3 and TRBJ2-1, with TRBD2 identical over 12 bases. V shed 2 bases, J shed 9 bases, and the junction held 8 bases outside the gene matches. Per germline, CDR1 SGHTA and CDR2 FQGTGA. CDR3 size: 16 residues. The CDR3 protein is CASSLVPSGGAGEQFF. The CDR3 DNA sequence: TGTGCCAGCAGCTTAGTACCTAGCGGGGGGGCGGGTGAGCAGTTCTTC. Together with reference TRBV7-3 and TRBJ2-1, the CDR3 gives the full variable domain: GAGVSQTPSNKVTEKGKYVELRCDPISGHTALYWYRQSLGQGPEFLIYFQGTGAADDSGLPNDRFFAVRPEGSVSTLKIQRTERGDSAVYLCASSLVPSGGAGEQFFGPGTRLTVL.

The chain is built from TRBV7-8 and TRBJ2-2; 8 bases fit TRBD1. Trimming at V came to 5 bases and at J to 0 bases, leaving 5 bases not matched to a gene. The germline CDR1 and CDR2 sequences are SGHVS and FQNEAQ. The CDR3 loop spans 16 amino acids. The chain's CDR3 is CASSTYRGANTGELFF. DNA for the CDR3: TGTGCCAGCAGCACCTACAGGGGGGCGAACACCGGGGAGCTGTTTTTT.

In its sample, this clone was seen a few times. The chain uses TRBV28 and TRBJ2-1; 8 bases fit TRBD1. V dropped 7 bases and J dropped 4; count of bases not matched to a gene: 9. The CDR3 has 15 amino acids. Germline-derived CDR1 and CDR2 are MDHEN and SYDVKM. The CDR3 region is CASTNAGGKYNEQFF. Written as DNA, the CDR3 is TGTGCCAGCACCAACGCAGGGGGCAAATACAATGAGCAGTTCTTC.

The chain is built from TRBV2 and TRBJ1-6; the D gene is possibly TRBD1 (6 bases). V lost 5 bases and J 9 bases, leaving 17 bases between the germline ends. CDR3 size: 15 residues. The germline V gene has CDR1 SNHLY and CDR2 FYNNEI. The CDR3 bases are TGTGCCAGCAGTACGGGAGGACAGCGGGTTTCACCCCTCCACTTT. It specifies CASSTGGQRVSPLHF.

The chain couples TRBV27 to TRBJ2-7, with D possibly TRBD1 on 6 matching bases. Looked up from germline, CDR1 is MNHEY and CDR2 is SMNVEV (reference sequence). The CDR3 loop spans 15 amino acids. Trimming removed 5 bases from V and 5 bases from J, with 19 bases in between. Here the CDR3 reads CASSASTGRPDEQYV. Here the CDR3 DNA reads TGTGCCAGCAGTGCCTCGACAGGCCGCCCCGACGAGCAGTACGTC.

V and J are TRBV21-1 and TRBJ2-1; the D call of TRBD1 is as the table states it, not checked on the DNA. TRBV21-1 is termed a pseudogene. The CDR3 sequence is 16 residues long. The DNA of the CDR3 is TGTGCCAGCAGCAAAACAGGGGACTGTATGGTTTATGAGCAGTTCTTC. It codes for CASSKTGDCMVYEQFF.

The V call is TRBV6-5, the J call TRBJ1-6; 8 nucleotides align to TRBD1. The CDR3 totals 16 residues. Germline loops: CDR1 MNHEY, CDR2 SVGAGI. After removal of 2 bases from V and 10 bases from J, the junction contained 10 bases not matched to a gene. The CDR3 reads CASSYQGQAKSSPLHF. The CDR3 nucleotides read TGTGCCAGCAGTTACCAGGGACAGGCAAAATCATCACCCCTCCACTTT.

This sequence joins TRBV19 and TRBJ1-3; D is uncertain. V lost 3 bases and J 0 bases, leaving 9 bases between the germline ends. The CDR3 runs to 15 residues. In germline, CDR1 is LNHDA, CDR2 SQIVND (reference sequence). DNA for the CDR3: TGTGCCAGTAGTATGGCGGCACACTCTGGAAACACCATATATTTT. Protein: CASSMAAHSGNTIYF.

The J gene is TRBJ2-5, the V gene TRBV2; 11 bases are shared with TRBD2. The CDR3 is 14 residues long. Germline CDR1 and CDR2: SNHLY and FYNNEI. The J segment lost 1 base and the V segment lost 6 bases, leaving 1 base of the junction unmatched. The CDR3 coding sequence is TGTGCCAGCAGCGGACTAGCGGGCCAAGAGACCCAGTACTTC. It specifies CASSGLAGQETQYF.

This chain uses TRBV10-3 with TRBJ2-3; 10 nucleotides line up with TRBD2. Germline CDR1 ENHRY, CDR2 SYGVKD. Germline trimming cut 4 bases from V and 4 bases from J; bases unmatched to any gene: 5. The CDR3 runs 15 residues. CDR3 DNA: TGTGCCATCAGTGCGGCGACTAGCGGGCCAGATACGCAGTATTTT. It is translated as CAISAATSGPDTQYF.

The chain carries TRBV19 and TRBJ2-1; the match to TRBD2 covers 11 bases. The CDR3 is 18 amino acids. CDR1 is LNHDA and CDR2 is SQIVND in the germline V gene (reference sequence). V shed 3 bases, J shed 4 bases, and the junction held 11 bases outside the gene matches. This CDR3 is CASSMGPSGGTIYNEQFF. CDR3 DNA: TGTGCCAGTAGTATGGGGCCTAGCGGGGGGACTATATACAATGAGCAGTTCTTC.